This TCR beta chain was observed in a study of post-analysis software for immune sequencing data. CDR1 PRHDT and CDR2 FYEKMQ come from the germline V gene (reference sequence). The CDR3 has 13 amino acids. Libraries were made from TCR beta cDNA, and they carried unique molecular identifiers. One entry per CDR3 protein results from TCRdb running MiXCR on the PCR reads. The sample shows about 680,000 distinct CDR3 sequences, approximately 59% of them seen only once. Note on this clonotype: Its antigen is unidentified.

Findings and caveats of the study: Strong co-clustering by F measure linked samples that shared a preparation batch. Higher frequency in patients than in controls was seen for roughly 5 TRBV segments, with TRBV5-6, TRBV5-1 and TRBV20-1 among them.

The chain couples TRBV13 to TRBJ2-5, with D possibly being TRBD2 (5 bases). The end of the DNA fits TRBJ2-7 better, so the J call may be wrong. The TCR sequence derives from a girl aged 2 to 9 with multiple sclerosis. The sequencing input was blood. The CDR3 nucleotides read TGTGCCAGCAAACGAGGGAGTAGAAACGAGCAGTACTTC. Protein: CASKRGSRNEQYF.